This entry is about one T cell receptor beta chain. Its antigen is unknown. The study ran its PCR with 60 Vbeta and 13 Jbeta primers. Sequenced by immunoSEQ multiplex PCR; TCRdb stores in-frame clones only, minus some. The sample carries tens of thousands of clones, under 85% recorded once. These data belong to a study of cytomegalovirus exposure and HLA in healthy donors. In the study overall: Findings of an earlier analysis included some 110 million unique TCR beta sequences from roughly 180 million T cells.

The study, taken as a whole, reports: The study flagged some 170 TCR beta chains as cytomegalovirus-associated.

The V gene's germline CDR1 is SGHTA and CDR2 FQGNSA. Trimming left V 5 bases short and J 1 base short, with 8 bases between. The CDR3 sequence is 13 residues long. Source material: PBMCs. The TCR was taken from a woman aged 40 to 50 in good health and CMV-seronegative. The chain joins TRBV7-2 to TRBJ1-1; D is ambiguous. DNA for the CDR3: TGTGCCAGCAGCGTTGACTGGAACACTGAAGCTTTCTTT. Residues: CASSVDWNTEAFF.